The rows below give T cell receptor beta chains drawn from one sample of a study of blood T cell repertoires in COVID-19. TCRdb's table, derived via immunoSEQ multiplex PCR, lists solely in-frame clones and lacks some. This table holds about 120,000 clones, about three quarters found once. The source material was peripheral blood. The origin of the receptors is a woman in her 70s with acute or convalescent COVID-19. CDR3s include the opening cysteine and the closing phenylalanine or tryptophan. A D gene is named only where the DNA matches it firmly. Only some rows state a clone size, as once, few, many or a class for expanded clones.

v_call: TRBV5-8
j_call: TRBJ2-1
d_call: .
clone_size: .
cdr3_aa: CASSFSDRISDNEQFF
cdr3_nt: TGTGCCAGCAGCTTCTCTGACAGAATTTCCGACAATGAGCAGTTCTTC

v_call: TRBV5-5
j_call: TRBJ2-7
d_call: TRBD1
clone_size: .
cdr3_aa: CASSLQGAAYGEQYF
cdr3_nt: TGTGCCAGCAGCTTGCAGGGGGCCGCTTATGGCGAGCAGTACTTC

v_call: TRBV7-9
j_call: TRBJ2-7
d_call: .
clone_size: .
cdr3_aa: CASSLSRAGAGSYEQYF
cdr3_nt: TGTGCCAGCAGCTTATCCAGGGCGGGGGCCGGCTCCTACGAGCAGTACTTC

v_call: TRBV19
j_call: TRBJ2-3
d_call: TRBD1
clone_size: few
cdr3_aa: CASRSRGRSDTQYF
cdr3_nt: TGTGCCAGTAGATCCAGGGGGCGATCAGATACGCAGTATTTT

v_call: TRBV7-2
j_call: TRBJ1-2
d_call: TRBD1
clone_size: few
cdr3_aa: CASSLEPMTGGGGYTF
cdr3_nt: TGTGCCAGCAGCTTAGAACCCATGACAGGGGGCGGTGGCTACACCTTC

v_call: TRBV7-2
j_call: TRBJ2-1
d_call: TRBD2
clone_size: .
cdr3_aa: CASSPNSGRKSYNEQFF
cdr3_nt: TGTGCCAGCAGCCCTAATAGCGGGAGGAAGTCCTACAATGAGCAGTTCTTC

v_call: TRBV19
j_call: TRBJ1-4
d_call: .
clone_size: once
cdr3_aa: CATSAGGGRSNEKLFF
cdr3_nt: TGTGCCACCTCCGCGGGGGGCGGGAGGTCTAATGAAAAACTGTTTTTT

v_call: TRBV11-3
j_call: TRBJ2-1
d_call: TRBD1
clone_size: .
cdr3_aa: CASSLRGQGDYNEQFF
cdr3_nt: TGTGCCAGCAGCCTTAGGGGACAGGGGGACTACAATGAGCAGTTCTTC

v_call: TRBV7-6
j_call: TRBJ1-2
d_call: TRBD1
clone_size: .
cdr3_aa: CASSLATGANYGYTF
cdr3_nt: TGTGCCAGCAGCTTAGCGACAGGGGCTAACTATGGCTACACCTTC

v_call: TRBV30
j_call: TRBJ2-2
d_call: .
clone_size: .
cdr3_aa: CAWSVALTGELFF
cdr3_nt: TGTGCCTGGAGTGTCGCGCTTACCGGGGAGCTGTTTTTT

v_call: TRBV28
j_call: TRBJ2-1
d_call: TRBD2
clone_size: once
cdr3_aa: CASSSLGLAGGFSYNEQFF
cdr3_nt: TGTGCCAGCAGTAGCCTGGGACTAGCGGGAGGCTTTTCCTACAATGAGCAGTTCTTC

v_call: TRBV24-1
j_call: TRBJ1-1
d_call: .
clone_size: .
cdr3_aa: CATAKGGANTEAFF
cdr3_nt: TGTGCCACCGCCAAGGGGGGGGCGAACACTGAAGCTTTCTTT

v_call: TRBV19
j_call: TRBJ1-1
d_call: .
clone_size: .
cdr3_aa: CASRDMNTEAFF
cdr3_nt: TGTGCCAGTCGCGACATGAACACTGAAGCTTTCTTT

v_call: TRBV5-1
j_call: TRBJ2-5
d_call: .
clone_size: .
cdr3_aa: CASSLPKETQYF
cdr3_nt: TGCGCCAGCAGTCTACCCAAAGAGACCCAGTACTTC

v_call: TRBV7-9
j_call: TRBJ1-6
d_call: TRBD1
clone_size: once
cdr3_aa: CASSRPTGSNSPLHF
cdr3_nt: TGTGCCAGCAGCCGACCGACAGGGTCAAATTCACCCCTCCACTTT

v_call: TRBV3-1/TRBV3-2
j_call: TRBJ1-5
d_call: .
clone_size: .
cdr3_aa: CASSQDMAQVDSNQPQHF
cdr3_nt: TGTGCCAGCAGCCAAGATATGGCACAGGTGGATAGCAATCAGCCCCAGCATTTT

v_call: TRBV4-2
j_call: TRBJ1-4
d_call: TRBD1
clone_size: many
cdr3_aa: CASNYDRGSEKLFF
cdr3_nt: TGTGCCAGCAACTACGACAGGGGGAGTGAAAAACTGTTTTTT

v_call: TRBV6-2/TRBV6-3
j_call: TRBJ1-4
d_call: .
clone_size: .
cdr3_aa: CASSYSTVANEKLFF
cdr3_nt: TGTGCCAGCAGTTACTCCACGGTTGCTAATGAAAAACTGTTTTTT

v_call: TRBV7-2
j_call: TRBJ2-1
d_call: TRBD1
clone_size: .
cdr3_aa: CASSSRGRDREYSYNEQFF
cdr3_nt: TGTGCCAGCAGCTCTAGGGGGCGGGACAGGGAGTACTCCTACAATGAGCAGTTCTTC

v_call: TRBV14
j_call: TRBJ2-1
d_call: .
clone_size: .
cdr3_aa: CASSQDLRAEQFF
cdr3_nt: TGTGCCAGCAGCCAAGACTTGCGGGCTGAGCAGTTCTTC

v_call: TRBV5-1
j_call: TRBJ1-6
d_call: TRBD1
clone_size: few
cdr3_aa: CASSLGQGGNSPLHF
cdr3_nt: TGCGCCAGCAGCTTGGGACAGGGTGGGAATTCACCCCTCCACTTT

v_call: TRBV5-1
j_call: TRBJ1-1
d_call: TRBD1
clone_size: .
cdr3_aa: CASSLGTGVSGEAFF
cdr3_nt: TGCGCCAGCAGCTTGGGGACAGGGGTCTCGGGTGAAGCTTTCTTT

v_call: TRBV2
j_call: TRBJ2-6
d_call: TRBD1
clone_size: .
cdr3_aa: CASSEYVGQGAGANVLTF
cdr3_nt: TGTGCCAGCAGTGAATACGTGGGACAGGGGGCTGGGGCCAACGTCCTGACTTTC

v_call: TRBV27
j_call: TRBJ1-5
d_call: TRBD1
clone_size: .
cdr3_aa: CASRAQGARNQPQHF
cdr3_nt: TGTGCCAGCAGGGCACAGGGGGCGCGCAATCAGCCCCAGCATTTT

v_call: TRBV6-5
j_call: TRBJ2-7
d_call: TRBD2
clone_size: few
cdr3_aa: CATYTGTSGSYEQYF
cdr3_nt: TGTGCCACCTATACGGGGACTAGCGGGAGCTACGAGCAGTACTTC

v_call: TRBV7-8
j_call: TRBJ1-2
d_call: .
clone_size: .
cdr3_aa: CASSLAKTGPGGYTF
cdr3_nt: TGTGCCAGCAGCTTAGCGAAGACCGGCCCGGGAGGCTACACCTTC

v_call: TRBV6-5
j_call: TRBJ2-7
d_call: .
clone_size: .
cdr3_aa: CASSYTIGNSYEQYF
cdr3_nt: TGTGCCAGCAGTTATACTATCGGGAACTCCTACGAGCAGTACTTC

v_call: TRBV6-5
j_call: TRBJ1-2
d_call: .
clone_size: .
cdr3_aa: CASSYRHLGGGYTF
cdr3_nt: TGTGCCAGCAGTTACCGGCACCTAGGGGGTGGCTACACCTTC